What follows describes a single T cell receptor (beta chain). Original processing notes: Amplified reference gene primers provided the basis for estimating nucleated cell counts. TCRdb's table, derived via immunoSEQ multiplex PCR, lists solely in-frame clones and lacks some. V and J calls and clone size come straight from that table; D and trimming were deduced from the DNA. This repertoire shows around 19,000 clones, around 89% found once; its top ten account for approximately 7.5%. Germline assignment: CDR1 SNHLY and CDR2 FYNNEI. There are 12 residues in the CDR3. V was clipped by 8 bases and J by 1 base, with 8 bases between them. This record belongs to a study of blood T cell repertoires in COVID-19. Overall study: Researchers got acute and convalescent COVID-19 samples from the United States, Italy and Spain. Sample material is recorded as cDNA or gDNA derived from T cells, B-cell-depleted T cells, or PBMCs.

This sequence originates from an older woman with active COVID-19. Material: peripheral blood. V and J are TRBV2 and TRBJ1-2; D might be TRBD1 (5 bases). The CDR3 region has the DNA TGTGCCAGCGTCAGGGATAACTATGGCTACACCTTC. This encodes CASVRDNYGYTF.